This entry lists 3 T cell receptor beta chains sequenced from one sample in a study of human T cells and chemical hapten exposure (dated by TCRdb to the early 2020s). In light of the paper, this sample's time point label describes: patch test 2, 6 weeks after DPC sensitization. Read against the paper, the sample's treatment or condition label means: therapeutic diphenylcyclopropenone sensitization with weekly scalp DPC. The method behind the library was RACE. TCRdb records NextSeq 500 as the sequencer. TCRdb reworked the public reads: Q25 trimming with fastp, MiXCR clone assembly, productive beta chains retained. Rows matching on CDR3 protein sequence are summarized as one entry with the most common DNA and genes. Across this sample there are 95,000 or so distinct CDR3 sequences, with 11% seen only once. The top ten constitute more than 3% of the sample. Source: whole blood, taken in connection with sensitization to the hapten diphenylcyclopropenone (DPC). All receptors come from a woman aged 40 to 50 with alopecia areata. Some clones in this sample may be carry-over from other donors' samples.

This clonotype has only a few counts. The rearrangement links TRBV9 to TRBJ1-2; D is possibly TRBD1 (5 bases). CDR1 is SGDLS, CDR2 YYNGEE, per germline. The V end lost 0 bases, the J end lost 2 bases, and 11 bases lay between the germline ends. The CDR3 length is 15 residues. The CDR3 is CASSVDGHPNYGYTF. Written as DNA, the CDR3 is TGTGCCAGCAGCGTAGACGGACACCCCAACTATGGCTACACCTTC.

This chain uses TRBV6-1 with TRBJ2-3; 8 bases fit TRBD1. CDR3 size: 15 residues. J was trimmed by 6 bases and V by 4 bases; bases with no gene match: 9. The germline CDR1 and CDR2 sequences are MNHNS and SASEGT. In nucleotides, the CDR3 is TGTGCCAGCAGTGTTGGACAGGGTGGTGCGGATACGCAGTATTTT. Translated: CASSVGQGGADTQYF.

This clonotype was recorded a few times. The V call is TRBV29-1, the J call TRBJ2-7; 7 bases agree with TRBD1. This CDR3 comprises 13 residues. Germline CDR1 is SQVTM and CDR2 is ANQGSEA. J was trimmed by 2 bases and V by 5 bases; bases with no gene match: 6. The CDR3 coding sequence is TGCAGCGTTCCCGGGACAGAGCCCTACGAGCAGTACTTC. Translated, it gives CSVPGTEPYEQYF.